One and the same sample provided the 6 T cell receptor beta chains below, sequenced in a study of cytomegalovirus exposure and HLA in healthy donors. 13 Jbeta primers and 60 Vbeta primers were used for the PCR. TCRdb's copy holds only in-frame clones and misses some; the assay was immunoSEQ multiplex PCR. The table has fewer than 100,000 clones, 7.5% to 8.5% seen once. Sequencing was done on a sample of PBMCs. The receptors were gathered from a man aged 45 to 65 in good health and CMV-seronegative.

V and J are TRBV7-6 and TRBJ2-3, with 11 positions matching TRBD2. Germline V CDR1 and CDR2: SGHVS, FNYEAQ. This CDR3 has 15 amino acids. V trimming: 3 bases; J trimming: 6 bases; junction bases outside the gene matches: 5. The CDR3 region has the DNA TGTGCCAGCAGCTTTACTAGCGGGAGTGTGGATACGCAGTATTTT. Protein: CASSFTSGSVDTQYF.

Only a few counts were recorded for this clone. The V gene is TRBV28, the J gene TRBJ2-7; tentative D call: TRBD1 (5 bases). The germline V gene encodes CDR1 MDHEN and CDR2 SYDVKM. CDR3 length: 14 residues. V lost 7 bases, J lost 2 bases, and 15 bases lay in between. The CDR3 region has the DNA TGTGCCAGCAATAGAAGGGGTAAGACCTACGAGCAGTACTTC. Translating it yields CASNRRGKTYEQYF.

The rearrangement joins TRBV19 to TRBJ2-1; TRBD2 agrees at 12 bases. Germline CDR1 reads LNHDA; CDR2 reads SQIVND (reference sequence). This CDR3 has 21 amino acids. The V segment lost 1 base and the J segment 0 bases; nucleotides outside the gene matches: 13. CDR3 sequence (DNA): TGTGCCAGTAGTATAGGAATTCGGGGTACTAGCGGGGGGCACTCCTACAATGAGCAGTTCTTC. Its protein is CASSIGIRGTSGGHSYNEQFF.

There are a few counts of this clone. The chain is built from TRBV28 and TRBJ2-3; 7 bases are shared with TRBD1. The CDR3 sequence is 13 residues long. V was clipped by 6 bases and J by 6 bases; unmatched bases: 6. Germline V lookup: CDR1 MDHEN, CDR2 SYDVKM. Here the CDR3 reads CASRYTGVDTQYF. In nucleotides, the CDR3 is TGTGCCAGCAGATACACAGGGGTGGATACGCAGTATTTT.

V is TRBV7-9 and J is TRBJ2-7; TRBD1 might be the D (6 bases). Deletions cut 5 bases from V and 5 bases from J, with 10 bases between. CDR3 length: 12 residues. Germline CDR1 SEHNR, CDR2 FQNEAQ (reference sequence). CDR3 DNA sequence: TGTGCCAGCAGCCCTACAGGGAACGAGCAGTACTTC. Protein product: CASSPTGNEQYF.

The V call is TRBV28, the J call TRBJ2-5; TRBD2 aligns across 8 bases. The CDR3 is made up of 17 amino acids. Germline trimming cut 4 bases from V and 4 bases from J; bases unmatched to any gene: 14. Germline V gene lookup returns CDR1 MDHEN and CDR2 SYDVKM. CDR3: CASSSPAAGGSRETQYF. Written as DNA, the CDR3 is TGTGCCAGCAGTTCCCCGGCGGCGGGGGGTTCTAGAGAGACCCAGTACTTC. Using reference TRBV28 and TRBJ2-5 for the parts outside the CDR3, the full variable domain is DVKVTQSSRYLVKRTGEKVFLECVQDMDHENMFWYRQDPGLGLRLIYFSYDVKMKEKGDIPEGYSVSREKKERFSLILESASTNQTSMYLCASSSPAAGGSRETQYFGPGTRLLVL.